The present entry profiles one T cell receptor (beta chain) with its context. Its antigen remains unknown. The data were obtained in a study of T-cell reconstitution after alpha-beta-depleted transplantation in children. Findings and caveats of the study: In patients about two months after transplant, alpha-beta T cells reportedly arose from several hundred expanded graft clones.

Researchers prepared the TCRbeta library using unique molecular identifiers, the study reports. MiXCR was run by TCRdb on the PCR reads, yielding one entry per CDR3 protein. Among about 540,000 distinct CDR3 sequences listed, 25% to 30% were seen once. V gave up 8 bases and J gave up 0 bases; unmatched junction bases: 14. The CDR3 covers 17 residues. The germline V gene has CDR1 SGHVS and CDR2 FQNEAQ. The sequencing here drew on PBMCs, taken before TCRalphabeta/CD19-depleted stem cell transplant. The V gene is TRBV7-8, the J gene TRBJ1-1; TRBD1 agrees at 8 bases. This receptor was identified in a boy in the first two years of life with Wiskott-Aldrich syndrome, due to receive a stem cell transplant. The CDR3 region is CASLERDRSALNTEAFF. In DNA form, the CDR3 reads TGTGCCAGCCTGGAAAGGGACAGGAGTGCCCTGAACACTGAAGCTTTCTTT.